The next 6 T cell receptor beta chains were all read from a single sample in a study of blood T cell repertoires in COVID-19. Profiled with immunoSEQ multiplex PCR; TCRdb holds only in-frame clones, not every one. The table shows more than 300,000 clones, with nearly 90% occurring only once. Sequenced material: peripheral blood. These receptors all stem from a woman in her 40s with COVID-19, enrolled during active disease.

The rearrangement joins TRBV19 to TRBJ1-1, with TRBD1 matching 9 bases. This CDR3 is built from 13 residues. Germline V gene data show CDR1 as LNHDA and CDR2 as SQIVND (reference sequence). Trimming took 5 bases from V and 11 from J; bases not matched to a gene: 9. The CDR3 bases are TGTGCCAGTAGTGGGCGGGACAGGGAAGACGCTTTCTTT. Translating it yields CASSGRDREDAFF. Full variable domain (missing parts from reference TRBV19 and TRBJ1-1): DGGITQSPKYLFRKEGQNVTLSCEQNLNHDAMYWYRQDPGQGLRLIYYSQIVNDFQKGDIAEGYSVSREKKESFPLTVTSAQKNPTAFYLCASSGRDREDAFFGQGTRLTVV.

The chain uses TRBV4-3 and TRBJ2-7, with 7 bases identical to TRBD1. With V trimmed by 3 bases and J by 5 bases, 7 bases remained unmatched. This CDR3 is built from 14 residues. Germline-derived CDR1 and CDR2 are LGHNA and YSLEER. CDR3 in amino acids: CASSHGQAGDEQYF. The CDR3 bases are TGCGCCAGCAGCCACGGACAGGCCGGGGACGAGCAGTACTTC.

The chain is built from TRBV7-9 and TRBJ2-3, with TRBD1 matching over 7 bases. The V and J ends lost 8 bases and 7 bases, in that order; junction bases with no gene match: 12. The CDR3 extends over 14 amino acids. Looked up from germline, CDR1 is SEHNR and CDR2 is FQNEAQ (reference sequence). CDR3 amino acids: CASGRDSLTHTQYF. The DNA for the CDR3 is TGTGCCAGCGGCCGGGACAGCCTTACGCATACGCAGTATTTT.

The chain is built from TRBV13 and TRBJ1-2; 7 bases align to TRBD1. The CDR3 contains 18 residues. Germline V lookup: CDR1 PRHDT, CDR2 FYEKMQ (reference sequence). V lost 8 bases, J lost 2 bases, and 20 bases stayed unmatched. As DNA, the CDR3 is TGTGCCAGCGATATTTTTCGCCTCAGACAGGGCCTCAACTATGGCTACACCTTC. The encoded protein is CASDIFRLRQGLNYGYTF.

The chain joins TRBV28 to TRBJ1-3; no firm D call. The CDR3 consists of 15 residues. V lost 5 bases and J 3 bases, leaving 14 bases between the germline ends. Germline V CDR1 and CDR2: MDHEN, SYDVKM. The CDR3, as DNA: TGTGCCAGCAGTCCCCCCTCGGAGGTTGGAAACACCATATATTTT. It encodes CASSPPSEVGNTIYF.

The rearrangement links TRBV15 to TRBJ1-1; D is uncertain. Trimming shortened V by 7 bases and J by 10 bases, and 13 bases separated the two germline ends. CDR1 and CDR2 from the germline V gene are LNHNV and YYDKDF (reference sequence). The CDR3 is 11 amino acids. CDR3 residues: CATNGARRAFF. The CDR3 nucleotides are TGTGCCACCAATGGAGCACGGCGAGCTTTCTTT.